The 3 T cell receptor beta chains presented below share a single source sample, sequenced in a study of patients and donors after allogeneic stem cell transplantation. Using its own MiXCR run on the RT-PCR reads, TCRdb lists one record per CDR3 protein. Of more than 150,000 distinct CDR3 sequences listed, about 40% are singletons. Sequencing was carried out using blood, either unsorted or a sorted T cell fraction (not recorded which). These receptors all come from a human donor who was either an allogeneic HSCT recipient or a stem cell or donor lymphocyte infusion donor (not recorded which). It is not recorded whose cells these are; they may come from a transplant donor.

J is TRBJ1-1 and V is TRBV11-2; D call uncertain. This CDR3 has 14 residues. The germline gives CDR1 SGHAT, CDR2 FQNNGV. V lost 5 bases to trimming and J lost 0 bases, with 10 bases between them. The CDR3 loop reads CASSPERMNTEAFF. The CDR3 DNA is TGTGCCAGCAGCCCCGAGCGTATGAACACTGAAGCTTTCTTT.

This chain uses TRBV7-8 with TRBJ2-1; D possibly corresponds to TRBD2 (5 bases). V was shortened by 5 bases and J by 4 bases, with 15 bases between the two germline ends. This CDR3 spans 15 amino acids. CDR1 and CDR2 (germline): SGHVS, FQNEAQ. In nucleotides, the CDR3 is TGTGCCAGCAGCCAGCACCTCGGGGTTTACAATGAGCAGTTCTTC. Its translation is CASSQHLGVYNEQFF.

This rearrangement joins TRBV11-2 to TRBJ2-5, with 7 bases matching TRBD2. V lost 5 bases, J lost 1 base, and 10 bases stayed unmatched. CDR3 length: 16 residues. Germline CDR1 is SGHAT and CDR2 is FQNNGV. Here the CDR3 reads CASSRPRLAFQETQYF. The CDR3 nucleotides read TGTGCCAGCAGCCGTCCGCGACTAGCTTTCCAAGAGACCCAGTACTTC.